This note documents a single T cell receptor beta chain sequence. These data are taken from a study of blood T cell repertoires in COVID-19. About the study: Acute and convalescent COVID-19 samples came from the United States, Italy and Spain. PBMCs, B-cell-depleted T cells, or T cells were the source of the cDNA or gDNA that made up the material.

From germline, CDR1 is LNHNV and CDR2 YYDKDF (reference sequence). V trimming: 3 bases; J trimming: 5 bases; junction bases outside the gene matches: 7. The CDR3 is made up of 17 amino acids. Sequencing was performed with immunoSEQ multiplex PCR; in TCRdb, only in-frame clones are kept and a portion is missing. Of 310,000 or so clones in the sample, roughly 89% were seen once. This chain uses TRBV15 with TRBJ2-7; 16 bases are shared with TRBD2. This TCR derives from a woman in her thirties or forties who had recovered from COVID-19. The sequencing input was PBMCs or T cells enriched from blood (not recorded which). CDR3: CATSRTPGTSGRDEQYF. The DNA for the CDR3 is TGTGCCACCAGCAGGACCCCTGGGACTAGCGGGAGGGACGAGCAGTACTTC.